These 20 T cell receptor beta chains were all obtained from the same sample, sequenced in a study of OX40 agonist ivuxolimab in advanced cancers. Sequencing was performed with immunoSEQ multiplex PCR; in TCRdb, only in-frame clones are kept and a portion is missing. The data contain roughly 110,000 clones, just over 90% of them seen just once; the ten biggest clones take up approximately 0.49%. The input for sequencing was CD4+ or CD8+ T cells sorted from blood, taken in a trial of the OX40 agonist ivuxolimab. The receptors were gathered from an adult with an advanced solid tumor such as melanoma, head and neck, liver or kidney cancer.

This clone was counted a single time. J is TRBJ2-5 and V is TRBV19; possible D gene TRBD2, 6 bases. CDR3 size: 12 residues. Germline CDR1 and CDR2: LNHDA and SQIVND (reference sequence). Trimming left V 11 bases short and J 7 bases short, with 17 bases between. In nucleotides, the CDR3 is TGTGCCTCTAGGGGAGGAGGGTGGACCCAGTACTTC. This sequence encodes CASRGGGWTQYF. Full variable domain (missing parts from reference TRBV19 and TRBJ2-5): DGGITQSPKYLFRKEGQNVTLSCEQNLNHDAMYWYRQDPGQGLRLIYYSQIVNDFQKGDIAEGYSVSREKKESFPLTVTSAQKNPTAFYLCASRGGGWTQYFGPGTRLLVL.

This chain connects TRBV20-1 to TRBJ2-1; D not certain. V was pared by 6 bases and J by 4 bases, with 7 bases between. Germline values: CDR1 DFQATT, CDR2 SNEGSKA (reference sequence). The CDR3 loop spans 11 amino acids. The CDR3 sequence is CSAHGYNEQFF. CDR3 sequence (DNA): TGCAGTGCCCACGGTTACAATGAGCAGTTCTTC.

The genes are TRBV2 and TRBJ2-7; D possibly matches TRBD1 or TRBD2 (5 bases each). The CDR3 runs to 13 residues. The germline V and J ends were trimmed by 1 base and 1 base, with 5 bases remaining between them. CDR1 and CDR2 from the germline V gene are SNHLY and FYNNEI. The CDR3 DNA reads as TGTGCCAGCAGTGAAGGGGGGTCCTACGAGCAGTACTTC. The encoded protein is CASSEGGSYEQYF.

The chain joins TRBV30 to TRBJ1-5; D call uncertain. The V gene's germline CDR1 is GTSNPN and CDR2 SVGIG (reference sequence). V lost 2 bases and J 5 bases, leaving 10 bases between the germline ends. This CDR3 is 13 amino acids long. The CDR3 sequence is CAWSPSPHQPQHF. CDR3 DNA sequence: TGTGCCTGGAGTCCTAGCCCCCATCAGCCCCAGCATTTT.

The genes are TRBV9 and TRBJ2-3; 10 bases line up with TRBD2. This CDR3 has 16 residues. Germline CDR1 and CDR2: SGDLS and YYNGEE. Trimming at V came to 4 bases and at J to 8 bases, leaving 13 bases not matched to a gene. The CDR3 region is CASSPTGTSVLVTQYF. CDR3 DNA: TGTGCCAGCAGCCCGACCGGGACTAGCGTGTTGGTTACGCAGTATTTT.

The chain couples TRBV4-3 to TRBJ2-5; tentatively, D is TRBD2 (6 bases). V lost 3 bases, J lost 2 bases, and 13 bases lay in between. CDR3 size: 15 residues. CDR1 is LGHNA, CDR2 YSLEER, per germline. The CDR3 nucleotides are TGCGCCAGCAGCCAGGGACGGGGGAATCAAGAGACCCAGTACTTC. It translates to CASSQGRGNQETQYF.

This chain uses TRBV19 with TRBJ1-5; D may be TRBD1 (6 bases). Trimming removed 5 bases from V and 0 bases from J, with 17 bases in between. This CDR3 is 17 amino acids long. The V gene's germline CDR1 is LNHDA and CDR2 SQIVND (reference sequence). The DNA for the CDR3 is TGTGCCAGTAGTTCCGCTCCCGGGACAAGTAGCAATCAGCCCCAGCATTTT. This encodes CASSSAPGTSSNQPQHF.

This clone has a handful of counts. V usage is TRBV6-1 and J usage is TRBJ2-7; D unresolved. Trimming took 6 bases from V and 5 from J, leaving 14 bases between them. This CDR3 spans 13 amino acids. CDR1 is MNHNS, CDR2 SASEGT, per germline. The CDR3 reads CASSAARANEQYF. For the CDR3, the DNA is TGTGCCAGCAGCGCAGCCCGAGCTAACGAGCAGTACTTC.

This sequence joins TRBV6-5 and TRBJ2-5; D unresolved. The CDR3 is made up of 13 amino acids. The V end lost 6 bases, the J end lost 0 bases, and 8 bases lay between the germline ends. Germline lookup yields CDR1 MNHEY and CDR2 SVGAGI. CDR3 sequence: CASRSTYQETQYF. CDR3 in DNA: TGTGCCAGCAGAAGCACCTACCAAGAGACCCAGTACTTC.

This clone was detected once. The V call is TRBV6-5, the J call TRBJ2-2; D not certain. CDR3 length equals 15 residues. Germline V gives CDR1 MNHEY, CDR2 SVGAGI. V was shortened by 6 bases and J by 2 bases, with 13 bases between the two germline ends. CDR3 sequence: CASSPMALNTGELFF. Here the CDR3 DNA reads TGTGCCAGCAGCCCTATGGCGCTTAACACCGGGGAGCTGTTTTTT.

The rearrangement uses TRBV6-5 and TRBJ2-7; D call uncertain. The V gene's germline CDR1 is MNHEY and CDR2 SVGAGI. The CDR3 spans 13 residues. Trimming took off 7 bases at V and 4 bases at J, with 14 bases between the two ends. The CDR3 DNA reads as TGTGCCAGCAATTCAGGCGTTGGTTACGAGCAGTACTTC. It translates to CASNSGVGYEQYF.

The rearrangement joins TRBV7-2 to TRBJ2-5; unclear D gene. This CDR3 is built from 13 residues. CDR1 and CDR2 from the germline V gene are SGHTA and FQGNSA. The V end lost 5 bases, the J end lost 5 bases, and 12 bases lay between the germline ends. The CDR3 DNA reads as TGTGCCAGCAGCCTCGGGCAGATGGAGACCCAGTACTTC. It codes for CASSLGQMETQYF.

DNA for the CDR3: TGTGCCATCAGTGAGTCGGGAAACTATGGCTACACCTTC. Amino acid sequence: CAISESGNYGYTF. The chain combines TRBV10-3 with TRBJ1-2; D unclear. CDR1 and CDR2 from the germline V gene are ENHRY and SYGVKD. Trimming left V 0 bases short and J 2 bases short, with 4 bases between. CDR3 size: 13 residues.

Details on this clone: An end of the junction does not agree with germline; a read error may underlie this. J is TRBJ1-6 and V is TRBV27; perhaps TRBD1 as D (6 bases). The germline CDR1 and CDR2 sequences are MNHEY and SMNVEV (reference sequence). CDR3 length equals 15 residues. CDR3: CTSSLGGIRNSPLHF. The CDR3 DNA reads as TGTACCAGCAGTTTAGGGGGGATCCGTAATTCACCCCTCCACTTT.

The CDR3 DNA reads as TGTGCCAGCTCACCGCCACCCCGGGACAGACGACCGGGACTAGCGGGGGGGCTGGAGCAGTTCTTC. The encoded protein is CASSPPPRDRRPGLAGGLEQFF. The rearrangement links TRBV18 to TRBJ2-1; 16 nucleotides line up with TRBD2. This CDR3 is 22 amino acids long. Germline values: CDR1 KGHSH, CDR2 LQKENI. The ends lost 3 bases at V and 10 bases at J; junction bases unmatched: 24.

This clone has only one observation. This chain links TRBV5-1 with TRBJ2-3, with D maybe TRBD1 (5 bases). The CDR3 is made up of 15 amino acids. CDR1 is SGHRS and CDR2 is YFSETQ in the germline V gene. V was pared by 4 bases and J by 0 bases, with 12 bases between. CDR3 nucleotides: TGCGCCAGCAGCCTGACAGCAGTTAGCACAGATACGCAGTATTTT. It encodes CASSLTAVSTDTQYF.

This chain uses TRBV5-5 with TRBJ1-1, with D unresolved. The germline CDR1 and CDR2 sequences are SGHKS and YYEKEE (reference sequence). The CDR3 is made up of 12 amino acids. Trimming removed 0 bases from V and 0 bases from J, with 0 bases in between. The CDR3 here is CASSLVNTEAFF. CDR3 nucleotide sequence: TGTGCCAGCAGCTTGGTGAACACTGAAGCTTTCTTT.

This chain joins TRBV5-1 and TRBJ1-2, with D hard to call. The germline V gene has CDR1 SGHRS and CDR2 YFSETQ. The CDR3 covers 14 residues. Deletions cut 3 bases from V and 1 base from J, with 10 bases between. CDR3 sequence reads: CASSSVLGNYGYTF. CDR3 DNA sequence: TGCGCCAGCAGCTCTGTCCTGGGTAACTATGGCTACACCTTC.

The chain couples TRBV6-4 to TRBJ1-5; 7 bases line up with TRBD1. In germline, CDR1 is MRHNA, CDR2 SNTAGT. This CDR3 contains 13 residues. After removal of 4 bases from V and 7 bases from J, the junction contained 4 bases not matched to a gene. CDR3 nucleotides: TGTGCCAGCAGTGCCGAGACAGGGCAGCCCCAGCATTTT. Translation gives CASSAETGQPQHF.

The chain joins TRBV15 to TRBJ1-3; D is possibly TRBD1 (6 bases). Trimming stripped 3 bases from V and 1 base from J, with 13 bases between. CDR1 LNHNV and CDR2 YYDKDF come from the germline V gene (reference sequence). The CDR3 has 16 residues. CDR3: CATSRSTGWSGNTIYF. The CDR3 DNA follows: TGTGCCACCAGCAGGTCCACAGGGTGGTCTGGAAACACCATATATTTT.